The T cell receptor (beta chain) under discussion was sequenced for a study of OX40 agonist ivuxolimab in advanced cancers. For the study at large: Cohort: about 80% men, mean age about 60, aged roughly 23 to 90. Two patients with cutaneous melanoma and one with hepatocellular carcinoma, three in total, showed partial responses. Findings and caveats of the study: The average count of expanded clones was higher among CD8+ T cells than among CD4+.

As for this clone: Its antigen is as yet unknown.

Autoimmune disease history or systemic immunosuppression meant exclusion. Clones were sequenced by immunoSEQ multiplex PCR, and TCRdb holds only the in-frame ones, with some missing. The table shows around 60,000 clones, with 70% to 90% occurring only once. The germline V gene has CDR1 SGHDT and CDR2 YYEEEE. The V end lost 0 bases, the J end lost 8 bases, and 16 bases lay between the germline ends. This CDR3 has 15 residues. The sequences come from CD4+ or CD8+ T cells sorted from blood, collected in a trial of the OX40 agonist ivuxolimab. This receptor was obtained from an adult with an advanced solid tumor such as melanoma, head and neck, liver or kidney cancer. The chain recombines TRBV5-6 with TRBJ2-3, with a possible D match to TRBD2 (5 bases). The CDR3 protein is CASSLASMGMATQYF. The CDR3 DNA reads as TGTGCCAGCAGCTTGGCTAGCATGGGCATGGCTACGCAGTATTTT.